A selection of T cell receptor beta chains follows, all from one sample in a study of T cells in Graves' hyperthyroidism and ophthalmopathy. Each CDR3 protein gets one entry after TCRdb re-called the multiplex PCR reads with MiXCR. The repertoire includes a few hundred thousand distinct CDR3 sequences, 35% to 55% of them detected once, and about 8% sits in the top ten. Sequencing used peripheral blood or thyroid tissue (not recorded which). Receptors originate from a woman aged 18-29 years with Graves' hyperthyroidism. CDR3s include the opening cysteine and the closing phenylalanine or tryptophan. A D gene is named only where the DNA matches it firmly. Clone size appears in some rows only: once, few, many, or a class for an expanded clone.

clone_size	d_call	cdr3_length	v_call	j_call	cdr3_aa	cdr3_nt
many	.	12	TRBV20-1	TRBJ2-5	CSAREGRETQYF	TGCAGTGCTAGAGAGGGGAGGGAGACCCAGTACTTC
.	.	15	TRBV5-6	TRBJ1-5	CASSAGGLAGGPQHF	TGTGCCAGCAGCGCGGGAGGGCTAGCGGGAGGGCCCCAGCATTTT
.	.	12	TRBV5-1	TRBJ1-2	CASSPWTIGYTF	TGCGCCAGCAGCCCTTGGACTATCGGCTACACCTTC
many	TRBD1	15	TRBV20-1	TRBJ1-1	CSARTTGGKITEAFF	TGCAGTGCTAGGACAACAGGGGGCAAGATCACTGAAGCTTTCTTT
many	.	12	TRBV6-5	TRBJ1-1	CASRPQRGEAFF	TGTGCCAGCAGACCTCAGAGAGGTGAAGCTTTCTTT
.	.	13	TRBV7-9	TRBJ1-4	CASSLVGDEKLFF	TGTGCCAGCAGCTTAGTTGGAGATGAAAAACTGTTTTTT
many	TRBD2	16	TRBV20-1	TRBJ2-7	CSASGASGRNFYEQYF	TGCAGTGCTAGTGGGGCTAGCGGGAGGAATTTCTACGAGCAGTACTTC
many	.	11	TRBV29-1	TRBJ2-7	CSVEGDNEQYF	TGCAGCGTCGAAGGCGACAACGAGCAGTACTTC
many	TRBD1	14	TRBV20-1	TRBJ1-2	CSPTADREDYGYTF	TGCAGCCCCACCGCGGACAGGGAAGACTATGGCTACACCTTC
.	.	12	TRBV2	TRBJ2-1	CASSGRYNEQFF	TGTGCCAGCAGTGGGCGATACAATGAGCAGTTCTTC
.	TRBD2	15	TRBV10-3	TRBJ2-1	CAISDRLAEYSEQFF	TGTGCCATCAGTGATCGACTAGCGGAGTACAGTGAGCAGTTCTTC
many	.	10	TRBV12-3/TRBV12-4	TRBJ1-1	CASGVTEAFF	TGTGCCAGCGGTGTCACTGAAGCTTTCTTT
.	TRBD1	13	TRBV29-1	TRBJ2-7	CSVEGQGAGEQYF	TGCAGCGTTGAAGGACAGGGGGCGGGAGAGCAGTACTTC
many	.	15	TRBV20-1	TRBJ2-5	CSASLPGPQRETQYF	TGCAGTGCTAGTTTACCGGGCCCCCAACGGGAGACCCAGTACTTC
many	TRBD1	14	TRBV12-3/TRBV12-4	TRBJ1-4	CASSPRTGGEKLFF	TGTGCCAGCAGTCCTAGGACAGGGGGCGAAAAACTGTTTTTT
.	TRBD1	15	TRBV7-2	TRBJ2-1	CASSFPGQARNEQFF	TGTGCCAGCAGCTTCCCGGGACAGGCACGGAATGAGCAGTTCTTC
many	.	14	TRBV7-2	TRBJ1-5	CASSLPGSNQPQHF	TGTGCCAGCAGCTTACCGGGTAGCAATCAGCCCCAGCATTTT
.	.	14	TRBV11-3	TRBJ2-2	CASSLYRNTGELFF	TGTGCCAGCAGCTTATACAGAAACACCGGGGAGCTGTTTTTT
few	.	17	TRBV5-1	TRBJ2-2	CASSLDPGAGSSGELFF	TGCGCCAGCAGTCTTGATCCCGGAGCGGGTAGCAGCGGGGAGCTGTTTTTT